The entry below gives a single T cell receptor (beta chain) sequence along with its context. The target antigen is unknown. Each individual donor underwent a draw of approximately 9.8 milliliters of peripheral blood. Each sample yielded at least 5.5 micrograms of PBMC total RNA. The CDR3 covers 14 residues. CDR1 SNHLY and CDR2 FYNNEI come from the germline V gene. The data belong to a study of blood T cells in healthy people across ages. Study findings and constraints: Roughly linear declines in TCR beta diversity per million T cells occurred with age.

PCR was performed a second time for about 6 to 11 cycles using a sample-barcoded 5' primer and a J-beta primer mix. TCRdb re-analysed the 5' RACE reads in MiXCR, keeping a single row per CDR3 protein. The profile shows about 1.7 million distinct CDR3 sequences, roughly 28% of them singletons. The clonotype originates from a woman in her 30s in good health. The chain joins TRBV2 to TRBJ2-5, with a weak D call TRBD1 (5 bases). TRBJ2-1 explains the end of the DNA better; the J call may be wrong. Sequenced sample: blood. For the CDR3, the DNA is TGTGCCAGCAGTGATTCGCAGGGCCAAGAGACCCAGTTCTTC. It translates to CASSDSQGQETQFF.